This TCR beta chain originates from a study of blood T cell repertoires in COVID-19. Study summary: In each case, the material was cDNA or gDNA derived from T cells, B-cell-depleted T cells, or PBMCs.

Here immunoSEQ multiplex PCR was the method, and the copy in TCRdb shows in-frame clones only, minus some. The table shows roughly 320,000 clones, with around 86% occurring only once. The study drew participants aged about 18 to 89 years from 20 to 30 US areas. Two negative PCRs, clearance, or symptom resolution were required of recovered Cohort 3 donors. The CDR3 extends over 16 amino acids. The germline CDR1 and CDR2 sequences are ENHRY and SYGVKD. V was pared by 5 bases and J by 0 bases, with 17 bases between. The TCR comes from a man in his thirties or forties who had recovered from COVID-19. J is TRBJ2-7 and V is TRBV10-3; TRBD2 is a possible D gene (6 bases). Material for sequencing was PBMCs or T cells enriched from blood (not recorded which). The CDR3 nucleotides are TGTGCCATCAGTCCCCTCGGCGGGGAGAGCTCCTACGAGCAGTACTTC. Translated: CAISPLGGESSYEQYF.